The clone carrying this TCR beta chain was recorded a few times. These data originate in a study of sequential checkpoint blockade in melanoma. On the study more broadly: Each arm's sequence ended with maintenance nivolumab.

Only in-frame clones appear in the TCRdb table, and some are missing; sequencing was by immunoSEQ multiplex PCR. The profile shows about 7,800 clones, about 60% of them singletons. Treatment meaning: randomized to nivolumab then ipilimumab (arm A) or the reverse (arm B). J gave up 5 bases and V 8 bases, and 9 bases lay outside the gene matches. The CDR3 loop spans 14 amino acids. Germline V gives CDR1 SGHDN, CDR2 FVKESK. The TCR comes from a human donor with melanoma. The chain joins TRBV14 to TRBJ1-5; 7 bases line up with TRBD1. This specimen consisted of CD8+ T cells sorted from blood (inferred from file names), obtained from a patient given nivolumab and ipilimumab in sequence. CDR3 residues: CASGSRDRHQPQHF. The CDR3 DNA is TGTGCCAGCGGCTCCCGGGACAGACATCAGCCCCAGCATTTT. The variable domain in full, with the rest retrieved from reference TRBV14 and TRBJ1-5, is EAGVTQFPSHSVIEKGQTVTLRCDPISGHDNLYWYRRVMGKEIKFLLHFVKESKQDESGMPNNRFLAERTGGTYSTLKVQPAELEDSGVYFCASGSRDRHQPQHFGDGTRLSIL.